What follows describes a single TCR beta chain. The antigen remains undetermined. From RNA transcripts, TCR beta CDR3 regions were amplified. HTBI primers were used for first-round RT-PCR of the TCR CDR3. A single record per CDR3 protein comes from TCRdb applying MiXCR to the multiplex PCR reads. Altogether 300,000 to 450,000 distinct CDR3 sequences are present, approximately 15% being singletons, with the ten largest covering 9.5% to 12%. Stability of Graves' hyperthyroidism was defined as absent ophthalmopathy progression within 18 months. V lost 6 bases to trimming and J lost 3 bases, with 15 bases between them. The germline V gene has CDR1 SEHNR and CDR2 FQNEAQ (reference sequence). The length of the CDR3 is 15 residues. The data are from a study of T cells in Graves' hyperthyroidism and ophthalmopathy. General study results and limits: Also found in blood were most expanded thyroid clonotypes above 0.001. From stable hyperthyroidism, ophthalmopathy was set apart by a 13 V-J model.

The sequence was obtained from a woman aged 60-70 years with Graves' hyperthyroidism. V and J are TRBV7-9 and TRBJ1-5; D perhaps matches TRBD1 (5 bases). Sequenced material: blood. CDR3 in DNA: TGTGCCAGCAGTCAAGCGGGGGATCTCAATCAGCCCCAGCATTTT. This codes for CASSQAGDLNQPQHF.